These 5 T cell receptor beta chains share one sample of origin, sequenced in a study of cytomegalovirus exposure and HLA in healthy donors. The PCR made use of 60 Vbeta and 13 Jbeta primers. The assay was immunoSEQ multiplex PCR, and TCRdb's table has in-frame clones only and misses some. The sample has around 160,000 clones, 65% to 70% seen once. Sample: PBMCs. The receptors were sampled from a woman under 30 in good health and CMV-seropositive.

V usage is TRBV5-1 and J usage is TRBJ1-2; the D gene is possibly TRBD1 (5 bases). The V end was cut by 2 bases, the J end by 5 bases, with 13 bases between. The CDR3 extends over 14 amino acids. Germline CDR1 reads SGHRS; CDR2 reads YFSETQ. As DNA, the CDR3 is TGCGCCAGCAGCTTAGGGACGGGGGAATATGGCTACACCTTC. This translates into CASSLGTGEYGYTF.

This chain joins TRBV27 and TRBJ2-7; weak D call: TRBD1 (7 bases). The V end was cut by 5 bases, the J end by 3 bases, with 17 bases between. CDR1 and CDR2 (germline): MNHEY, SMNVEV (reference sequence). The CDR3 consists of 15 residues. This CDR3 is CASSPGGFYVYEQYF. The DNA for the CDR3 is TGTGCCAGCAGTCCAGGGGGGTTTTATGTCTACGAGCAGTACTTC.

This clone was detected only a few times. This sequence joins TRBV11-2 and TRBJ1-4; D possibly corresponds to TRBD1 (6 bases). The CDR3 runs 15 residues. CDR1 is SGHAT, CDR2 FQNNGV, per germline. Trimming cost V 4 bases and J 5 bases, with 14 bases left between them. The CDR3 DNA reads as TGTGCCAGCAGCTCCAACAGGGCAGGAAATGAAAAACTGTTTTTT. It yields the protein CASSSNRAGNEKLFF.

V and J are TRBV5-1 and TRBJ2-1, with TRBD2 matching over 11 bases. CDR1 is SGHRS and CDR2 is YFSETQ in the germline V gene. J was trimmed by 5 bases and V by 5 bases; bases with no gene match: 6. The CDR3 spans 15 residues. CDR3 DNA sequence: TGCGCCAGCAGGCGACTAGCGGGACGGAACAATGAGCAGTTCTTC. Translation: CASRRLAGRNNEQFF.

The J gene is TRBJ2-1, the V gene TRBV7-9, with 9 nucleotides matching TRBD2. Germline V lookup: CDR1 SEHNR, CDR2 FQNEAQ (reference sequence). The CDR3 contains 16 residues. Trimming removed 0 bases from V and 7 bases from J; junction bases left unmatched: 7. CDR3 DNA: TGTGCCAGCAGCTTAGCGACCCAGCGGGAGGTTAATGAGCAGTTCTTC. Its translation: CASSLATQREVNEQFF.